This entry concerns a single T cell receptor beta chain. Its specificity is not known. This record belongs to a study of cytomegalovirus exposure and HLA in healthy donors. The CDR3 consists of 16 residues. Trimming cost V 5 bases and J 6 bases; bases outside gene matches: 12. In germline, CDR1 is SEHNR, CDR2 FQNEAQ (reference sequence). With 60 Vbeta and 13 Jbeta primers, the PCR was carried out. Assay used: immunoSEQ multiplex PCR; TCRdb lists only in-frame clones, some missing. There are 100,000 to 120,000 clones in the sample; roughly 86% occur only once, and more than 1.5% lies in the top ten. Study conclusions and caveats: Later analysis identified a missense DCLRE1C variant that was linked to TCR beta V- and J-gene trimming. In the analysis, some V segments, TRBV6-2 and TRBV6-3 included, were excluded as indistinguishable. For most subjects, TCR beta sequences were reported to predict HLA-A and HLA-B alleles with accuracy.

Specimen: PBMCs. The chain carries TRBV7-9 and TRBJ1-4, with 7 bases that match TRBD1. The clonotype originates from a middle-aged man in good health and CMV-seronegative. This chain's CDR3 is CASSVGQGDGDEKLFF. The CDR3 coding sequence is TGTGCCAGCAGCGTGGGGCAGGGGGATGGAGATGAAAAACTGTTTTTT.